The clone carrying this TCR beta chain was recorded many times. Its antigen is undetermined. This specimen comes from a study of T-cell reconstitution after alpha-beta-depleted transplantation in children. Broader study findings: Hyperexpanded clones declined; after one year, newly produced T cells mostly supplied diversity.

Unique molecular identifiers were incorporated during preparation of the TCRbeta library. TCRdb recomputed calls from the PCR reads with MiXCR, one row per CDR3 protein. Of roughly 200,000 distinct CDR3 sequences in the sample, roughly a tenth were seen once. Trimming shortened V by 6 bases and J by 0 bases, and 24 bases separated the two germline ends. The CDR3 consists of 19 residues. Germline loops: CDR1 MDHEN, CDR2 SYDVKM. The sample consisted of PBMCs, taken before TCRalphabeta/CD19-depleted stem cell transplant. V usage is TRBV28 and J usage is TRBJ1-5; maybe TRBD1 (6 bases). This receptor was taken from a child under two years old with acute myeloid leukemia, due to receive a stem cell transplant. The CDR3 region is CASSLRDINLGYSNQPQHF. The DNA of the CDR3 is TGTGCCAGCAGCCTCCGGGACATAAACCTGGGGTATAGCAATCAGCCCCAGCATTTT.